This entry lists 29 T cell receptor beta chains sequenced from one sample in a study of blood T cell repertoires in COVID-19. This table comes from immunoSEQ multiplex PCR, and its TCRdb copy is limited to in-frame clones, with some not included. The repertoire holds about 250,000 clones, with about 85% as singletons. The specimen sequenced was peripheral blood. Receptors were obtained from a man aged 18 to 29 with active or convalescent COVID-19.

Comments on this clone: The sample carries other DNA sequences with the same CDR3. The V call is TRBV9, the J call TRBJ1-6; D unresolved. From germline, CDR1 is SGDLS and CDR2 YYNGEE. V lost 0 bases and J lost 7, with 5 bases in between. The CDR3 runs 13 residues. CDR3: CASSVAGNSPLHF. In DNA, the CDR3 is TGTGCCAGCAGCGTAGCCGGGAATTCACCCCTCCACTTT.

V usage is TRBV29-1 and J usage is TRBJ2-1; the D is unclear. Germline V lookup: CDR1 SQVTM, CDR2 ANQGSEA. Trimming removed 3 bases at V and 10 bases at J, with 4 bases between. The CDR3 spans 9 residues. This CDR3 is CSVDYEQFF. In DNA, the CDR3 is TGCAGCGTTGACTACGAGCAGTTCTTC.

The V call is TRBV5-1, the J call TRBJ2-2; 8 bases align to TRBD1. V trimming: 3 bases; J trimming: 3 bases; junction bases outside the gene matches: 4. The CDR3 sequence is 15 residues long. Germline assignment: CDR1 SGHRS and CDR2 YFSETQ. CDR3 nucleotides: TGCGCCAGCAGCTCAGACAGGGGAGACACCGGGGAGCTGTTTTTT. Translation gives CASSSDRGDTGELFF.

V usage is TRBV5-1 and J usage is TRBJ1-4, with 7 bases identical to TRBD1. The CDR3 spans 15 residues. Per germline, CDR1 SGHRS and CDR2 YFSETQ. Trimming removed 5 bases from V and 4 bases from J; junction bases left unmatched: 8. CDR3 coding DNA: TGCGCCAGCAGGGGGGACAGACTCCTTAATGAAAAACTGTTTTTT. Amino acid sequence: CASRGDRLLNEKLFF.

The genes are TRBV30 and TRBJ2-5, with D tentatively TRBD1 (7 bases). The CDR3 runs 15 residues. Germline lookup yields CDR1 GTSNPN and CDR2 SVGIG (reference sequence). Trimming stripped 1 base from V and 4 bases from J, with 16 bases between. The CDR3 protein is CAWSERRGRAETQYF. CDR3 bases: TGTGCCTGGAGTGAACGGAGGGGGCGAGCAGAGACCCAGTACTTC.

V usage is TRBV6-5 and J usage is TRBJ1-1; maybe TRBD1 (6 bases). Trimming left V 3 bases short and J 1 base short, with 15 bases between. The V gene's germline CDR1 is MNHEY and CDR2 SVGAGI. The length of the CDR3 is 16 residues. Here the CDR3 reads CASSYLMDSQNTEAFF. In DNA form, the CDR3 reads TGTGCCAGCAGTTATTTAATGGACAGCCAGAACACTGAAGCTTTCTTT.

The V and J genes are TRBV28 and TRBJ1-5; D is unclear. This CDR3 contains 13 residues. CDR1 and CDR2 (germline): MDHEN, SYDVKM. The V end was cut by 6 bases, the J end by 0 bases, with 6 bases between. CDR3 coding DNA: TGTGCCAGCAGCCTCGGTAGCAATCAGCCCCAGCATTTT. Translating it yields CASSLGSNQPQHF.

The chain employs TRBV15 and TRBJ2-7; D may be TRBD2 (5 bases). The CDR3 totals 15 residues. The V gene's germline CDR1 is LNHNV and CDR2 YYDKDF (reference sequence). Trimming pared 5 bases from V and 3 bases from J, leaving 17 bases between. The CDR3 spells CATSSPEEAVYEQYF. CDR3 bases: TGTGCCACCAGCTCCCCTGAGGAGGCTGTCTACGAGCAGTACTTC.

CDR3 region: CASRPSIGQIYGYTF. CDR3 DNA sequence: TGTGCCAGCAGACCGAGTATAGGACAGATCTATGGCTACACCTTC. J is TRBJ1-2 and V is TRBV28; possible D gene TRBD1, 6 bases. The CDR3 sequence is 15 residues long. Between the trimmed V and J ends, which lost 6 bases and 4 bases, there was a span of 18 bases. Germline CDR1 and CDR2: MDHEN and SYDVKM.

In its sample, this clone was seen once. V is TRBV25-1 and J is TRBJ1-1; tentatively, D is TRBD1 (6 bases). The V end was cut by 4 bases, the J end by 2 bases, with 14 bases between. The CDR3 consists of 15 residues. Germline values: CDR1 MGHDK, CDR2 SYGVNS. The CDR3 DNA is TGTGCCAGCAGTGGCCACGGGACAACAAACACTGAAGCTTTCTTT. This translates into CASSGHGTTNTEAFF.

The J gene is TRBJ1-6, the V gene TRBV5-1; TRBD1 agrees at 9 bases. The V gene end was trimmed by 4 bases and the J gene end by 3 bases; junction bases not matched to a gene: 8. This CDR3 spans 17 amino acids. From germline, CDR1 is SGHRS and CDR2 YFSETQ. The CDR3 bases are TGCGCCAGCAGCCCTGGGACAGGGTCTCGCTATAATTCACCCCTCCACTTT. It encodes CASSPGTGSRYNSPLHF.

V usage is TRBV27 and J usage is TRBJ2-1; D might be TRBD2 (7 bases). Between the trimmed V and J ends, which lost 7 bases and 4 bases, there was a span of 23 bases. The CDR3 spans 17 residues. Germline V gene data show CDR1 as MNHEY and CDR2 as SMNVEV (reference sequence). The CDR3 here is CASTLYGGAFDYNEQFF. Here the CDR3 DNA reads TGTGCCAGCACCCTATATGGGGGGGCCTTTGATTACAATGAGCAGTTCTTC.

V gene TRBV5-4 combines with J gene TRBJ1-4, with D perhaps TRBD1 (5 bases). This CDR3 comprises 14 residues. Germline CDR1 reads SGHNT; CDR2 reads YYREEE (reference sequence). V lost 4 bases to trimming and J lost 8 bases, with 15 bases between them. CDR3 residues: CASSPQGPGEKLFF. The CDR3 nucleotides read TGTGCCAGCAGCCCTCAGGGCCCAGGCGAAAAACTGTTTTTT.

The V gene is TRBV2, the J gene TRBJ2-5; TRBD2 agrees at 15 bases. Per germline, CDR1 SNHLY and CDR2 FYNNEI. V shed 3 bases and J 5 bases; nucleotides not matched to a gene: 4. The CDR3 runs 16 residues. This CDR3 reads CASSDLGLAGGETQYF. As DNA, the CDR3 is TGTGCCAGCAGTGATCTGGGACTAGCGGGGGGTGAGACCCAGTACTTC.

The rearrangement joins TRBV4-3 to TRBJ1-4; D is possibly TRBD1 (5 bases). Germline V gene lookup returns CDR1 LGHNA and CDR2 YSLEER. The CDR3 totals 14 residues. V gave up 0 bases and J gave up 10 bases, with 12 bases separating them. The CDR3 sequence: CASSQDFRGGKLFF. Here the CDR3 DNA reads TGCGCCAGCAGCCAAGATTTTAGGGGAGGAAAACTGTTTTTT.

The chain joins TRBV9 to TRBJ2-7; a weak D match, TRBD2 (5 bases). Germline V lookup: CDR1 SGDLS, CDR2 YYNGEE. Trimming left V 0 bases short and J 0 bases short, with 13 bases between. There are 16 residues in the CDR3. In DNA form, the CDR3 reads TGTGCCAGCAGCGTAGTCCCCGGAGCGGCCTCCTACGAGCAGTACTTC. Its translation is CASSVVPGAASYEQYF.

The chain couples TRBV7-9 to TRBJ1-2; D gene ambiguous. Trimming took off 8 bases at V and 8 bases at J, with 21 bases between the two ends. The CDR3 totals 14 residues. Germline loops: CDR1 SEHNR, CDR2 FQNEAQ (reference sequence). The CDR3 nucleotides read TGTGCCAGCCCCTTTGCGGACGGGATCGTGGGCTACACCTTC. Protein: CASPFADGIVGYTF.

V and J are TRBV5-8 and TRBJ2-2; TRBD1 aligns across 10 bases. CDR1 SGHTS and CDR2 YDEGEE come from the germline V gene. The CDR3 totals 15 residues. V was clipped by 2 bases and J by 5 bases; unmatched bases: 3. CDR3 bases: TGTGCCAGCAGCTTACGGACAGGGGGGACCGGGGAGCTGTTTTTT. Its translation is CASSLRTGGTGELFF.

This sequence joins TRBV6-5 and TRBJ1-2; D remains ambiguous. This CDR3 spans 13 amino acids. CDR1 and CDR2 (germline): MNHEY, SVGAGI. V was pared by 2 bases and J by 8 bases, with 12 bases between. The CDR3 sequence: CASSYGPNGGYTF. For the CDR3, the DNA is TGTGCCAGCAGTTACGGGCCGAACGGCGGCTACACCTTC.

The chain recombines TRBV6-5 with TRBJ2-5, with a possible D match to TRBD1 (5 bases). Trimming removed 2 bases at V and 5 bases at J, with 9 bases between. Looked up from germline, CDR1 is MNHEY and CDR2 is SVGAGI. The CDR3 loop spans 13 amino acids. The CDR3 sequence is CASSYPGKETQYF. The CDR3 nucleotides read TGTGCCAGCAGTTACCCAGGGAAGGAGACCCAGTACTTC.

V gene TRBV6-5 combines with J gene TRBJ2-1; the D gene is possibly TRBD1 (6 bases). The V end lost 7 bases, the J end lost 9 bases, and 7 bases lay between the germline ends. CDR3 length: 10 amino acids. The germline gives CDR1 MNHEY, CDR2 SVGAGI. CDR3 protein: CASKGGEQFF. The CDR3 DNA follows: TGTGCCAGCAAAGGGGGTGAGCAGTTCTTC.

V and J are TRBV2 and TRBJ2-2; TRBD2 aligns across 11 bases. V shed 6 bases and J 4 bases; nucleotides not matched to a gene: 7. The CDR3 spans 16 residues. Germline CDR1 SNHLY, CDR2 FYNNEI. CDR3 bases: TGTGCCAGCAGAGAAACTAGCGGGAGCGGCACCGGGGAGCTGTTTTTT. Its protein is CASRETSGSGTGELFF.

The V and J genes are TRBV6-6 and TRBJ2-1; 10 bases align to TRBD2. Germline CDR1 MNHNY, CDR2 SVGAGI (reference sequence). The CDR3 extends over 16 amino acids. Trimming took 2 bases from V and 7 from J; bases not matched to a gene: 8. CDR3 protein: CASSYRAGGPKNEQFF. The DNA for the CDR3 is TGTGCCAGCAGTTACAGAGCGGGAGGGCCTAAGAATGAGCAGTTCTTC.

The rearrangement links TRBV19 to TRBJ1-2; D is perhaps TRBD1 (5 bases). The CDR3 is 12 amino acids. Trimming removed 8 bases from V and 3 bases from J, with 10 bases in between. The V gene's germline CDR1 is LNHDA and CDR2 SQIVND (reference sequence). The CDR3 here is CASAAGHYGYTF. As DNA, the CDR3 is TGTGCCAGTGCAGCGGGACACTATGGCTACACCTTC.

The rearrangement uses TRBV18 and TRBJ1-2; maybe TRBD1 (5 bases). Trimming cost V 5 bases and J 8 bases, with 18 bases left between them. Germline CDR1 KGHSH, CDR2 LQKENI. CDR3 length equals 14 residues. In DNA, the CDR3 is TGTGCCAGCTCATTCGGGACTACCCCTGGGGGCTACACCTTC. As protein: CASSFGTTPGGYTF.

The V and J genes are TRBV9 and TRBJ2-7; no clear D gene. Germline V gene data show CDR1 as SGDLS and CDR2 as YYNGEE. V lost 0 bases and J lost 4, with 11 bases in between. CDR3 length equals 14 residues. CDR3 sequence reads: CASSVGFSLYEQYF. The CDR3 nucleotides are TGTGCCAGCAGCGTAGGTTTTAGTTTGTACGAGCAGTACTTC.

As regards this clone: At one of its ends the junction is not consistent with the germline gene, which may arise from a read error. The chain uses TRBV6-7 and TRBJ1-2, with D uncertain. TRBV6-7 qualifies as an ORF whose function is uncertain. This CDR3 contains 10 residues. In DNA, the CDR3 is TGCCCCTGCGGGAGGGTCGGCTACACCTTC. Its protein product is CPCGRVGYTF.

This chain uses TRBV10-1 with TRBJ2-3, with 9 bases aligning to TRBD1. The trim removed 5 bases at V and 3 bases at J, leaving 3 bases unmatched. CDR1 WNHNN and CDR2 SYGVQD come from the germline V gene (reference sequence). CDR3 length: 14 residues. CDR3 coding DNA: TGCGCCAGCAGTCCGACAGGGGGTACAGATACGCAGTATTTT. It is translated as CASSPTGGTDTQYF.

This chain joins TRBV25-1 and TRBJ2-7; D is unresolved. The germline V gene has CDR1 MGHDK and CDR2 SYGVNS. V dropped 4 bases and J dropped 3 bases, with 7 bases sitting between them. The CDR3 spans 12 residues. The CDR3 here is CASSVHLYEQYF. CDR3 bases: TGTGCCAGCAGTGTACACCTCTACGAGCAGTACTTC.